This TCR beta chain was recorded in a study of cytomegalovirus exposure and HLA in healthy donors. Use of 60 Vbeta and 13 Jbeta primers characterized the PCR. The method was immunoSEQ multiplex PCR; TCRdb's version includes in-frame clones alone and lacks a portion of them. In the table there are around 100,000 clones, roughly two thirds of which are singletons. In its sample, this clone was seen a few times. What it binds is not known. The CDR3 extends over 15 amino acids. V trimming: 4 bases; J trimming: 3 bases; junction bases outside the gene matches: 6. In germline, CDR1 is SGHDT, CDR2 YYEEEE. Broader study findings: Presence/absence comparisons presumed near-even sequencing depth among donors.

The chain has TRBV5-6 and TRBJ2-1, with 8 bases that match TRBD1. Sequenced input: PBMCs. The receptor was isolated from a young woman in good health and CMV-seronegative. The CDR3 nucleotides are TGTGCCAGCAGCGTGACAGGGGTCGGCTACAATGAGCAGTTCTTC. Its protein is CASSVTGVGYNEQFF.